A selection of T cell receptor beta chains follows, all from one sample in a study of blood T cell repertoires in COVID-19. Using immunoSEQ multiplex PCR, the repertoire was profiled, and TCRdb retains in-frame clones only, with some absent. The sample records 250,000 to 350,000 clones, about nine tenths being singletons. The sequenced material came from PBMCs or T cells enriched from blood (not recorded which). The receptor source for this set is a woman younger than 30 who had recovered from COVID-19. CDR3s include the opening cysteine and the closing phenylalanine or tryptophan. The D gene is left open where the match is weak. For some rows the clone size is stated as once, few or many, or as a class when expanded; others skip it.

clone size	D gene	J gene	V gene	CDR3 DNA	CDR3 protein
NA	NA	TRBJ1-2	TRBV20-1	TGCAGTGCTAGTAGGGAGGGACGAAACTATGGCTACACCTTC	CSASREGRNYGYTF
NA	TRBD2	TRBJ2-1	TRBV3-1/TRBV3-2	TGTGCCAGCAGCCAAGCATTGGTGGAGGGAGGGCCCATAAATGAGCAGTTCTTC	CASSQALVEGGPINEQFF
NA	NA	TRBJ1-3	TRBV5-1	TGCGCCAGCAGCTTGGAAGGGGGTAGAAACACCATATATTTT	CASSLEGGRNTIYF
NA	TRBD1	TRBJ1-5	TRBV6-5	TGTGCCAGCACCGGGACAGGGAATCAGCCCCAGCATTTT	CASTGTGNQPQHF
NA	TRBD1	TRBJ1-1	TRBV19	TGTGCCAGTACCTCCGGAGGACAGGCACTCAACACTGAAGCTTTCTTT	CASTSGGQALNTEAFF
NA	NA	TRBJ2-1	TRBV10-1	TGCGCCAGCAGTCCCAGACTAGGGTCCCACAATGAGCAGTTCTTC	CASSPRLGSHNEQFF
NA	NA	TRBJ2-1	TRBV6-5	TGTGCCAGCAGTTTCAAACAGGGCAATGAGCAGTTCTTC	CASSFKQGNEQFF
NA	NA	TRBJ2-1	TRBV18	TGTGCCAGCTCACCACGAATCGAGAATGAGCAGTTCTTC	CASSPRIENEQFF
NA	TRBD1	TRBJ1-2	TRBV19	TGTGCCAGTAATCCCTGGACAGGGGCCGGGAACTATGGCTACACCTTC	CASNPWTGAGNYGYTF
NA	TRBD2	TRBJ2-1	TRBV27	TGTGCCAGCAGTTTAACTCCTAGCGGCTACAATGAGCAGTTCTTC	CASSLTPSGYNEQFF
NA	NA	TRBJ1-1	TRBV5-1	TGCGCCAGCACCATTGACAGCAACACTGAAGCTTTCTTT	CASTIDSNTEAFF
NA	NA	TRBJ2-7	TRBV11-3	TGTGCCAGCAGCTTAGATCCCTCGGCAGGGAACGAGCAGTACTTC	CASSLDPSAGNEQYF
few	NA	TRBJ2-7	TRBV5-4	TGTGCCAGCAGCCTACCACTCGGGGACGAGCAGTACTTC	CASSLPLGDEQYF
NA	NA	TRBJ1-5	TRBV3-1/TRBV3-2	TGTGCCAGCAGCCACAGTTGGGACATCGGAAATCAGCCCCAGCATTTT	CASSHSWDIGNQPQHF
NA	TRBD1	TRBJ1-1	TRBV27	TGTGCCAGCAGTTTTAGACGACAGGGGCTTGAAGCTTTCTTT	CASSFRRQGLEAFF